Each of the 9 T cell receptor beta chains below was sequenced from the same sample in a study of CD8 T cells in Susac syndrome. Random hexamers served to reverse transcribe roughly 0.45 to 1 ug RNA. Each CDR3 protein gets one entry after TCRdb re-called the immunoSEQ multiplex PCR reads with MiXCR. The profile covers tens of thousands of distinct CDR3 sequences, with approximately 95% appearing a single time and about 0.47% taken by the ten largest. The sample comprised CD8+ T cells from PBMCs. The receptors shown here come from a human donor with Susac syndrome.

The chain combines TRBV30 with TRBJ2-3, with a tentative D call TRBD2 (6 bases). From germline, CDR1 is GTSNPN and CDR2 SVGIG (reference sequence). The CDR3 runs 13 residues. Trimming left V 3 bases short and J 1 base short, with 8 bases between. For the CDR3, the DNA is TGTGCCTGGAGAGGGACTGGCACAGATACGCAGTATTTT. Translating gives CAWRGTGTDTQYF.

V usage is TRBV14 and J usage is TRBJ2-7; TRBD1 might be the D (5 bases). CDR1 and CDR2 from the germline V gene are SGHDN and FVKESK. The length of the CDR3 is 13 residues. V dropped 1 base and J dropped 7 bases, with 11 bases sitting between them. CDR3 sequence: CASSQVRGMEQYF. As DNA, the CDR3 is TGTGCCAGCAGCCAAGTAAGGGGAATGGAGCAGTACTTC. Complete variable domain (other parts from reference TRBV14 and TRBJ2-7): EAGVTQFPSHSVIEKGQTVTLRCDPISGHDNLYWYRRVMGKEIKFLLHFVKESKQDESGMPNNRFLAERTGGTYSTLKVQPAELEDSGVYFCASSQVRGMEQYFGPGTRLTVT.

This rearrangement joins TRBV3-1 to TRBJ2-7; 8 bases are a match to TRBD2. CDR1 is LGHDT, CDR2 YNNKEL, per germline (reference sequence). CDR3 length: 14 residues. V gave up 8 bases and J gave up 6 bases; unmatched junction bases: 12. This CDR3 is CASGSGGPASEQYF. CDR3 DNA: TGTGCCAGCGGGAGCGGGGGACCGGCGTCCGAGCAGTACTTC.

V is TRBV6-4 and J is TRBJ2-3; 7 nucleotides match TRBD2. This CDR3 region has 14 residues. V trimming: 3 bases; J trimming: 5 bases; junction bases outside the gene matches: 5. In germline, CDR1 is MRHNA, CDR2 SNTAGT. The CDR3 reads CASSDDPSGDTQYF. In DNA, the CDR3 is TGTGCCAGCAGTGATGATCCTAGCGGAGATACGCAGTATTTT.

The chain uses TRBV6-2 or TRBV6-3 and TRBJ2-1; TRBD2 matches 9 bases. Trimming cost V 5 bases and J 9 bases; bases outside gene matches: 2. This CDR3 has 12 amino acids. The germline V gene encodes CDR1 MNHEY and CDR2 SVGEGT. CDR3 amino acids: CASSARGGEQFF. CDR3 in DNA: TGTGCCAGCAGTGCGCGGGGGGGTGAGCAGTTCTTC.

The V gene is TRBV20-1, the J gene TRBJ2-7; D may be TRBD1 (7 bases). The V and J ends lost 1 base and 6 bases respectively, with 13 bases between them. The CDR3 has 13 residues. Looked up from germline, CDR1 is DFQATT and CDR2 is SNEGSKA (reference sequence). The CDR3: CSARVSGGREQYF. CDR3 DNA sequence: TGCAGTGCTAGAGTGTCAGGGGGGCGCGAGCAGTACTTC.

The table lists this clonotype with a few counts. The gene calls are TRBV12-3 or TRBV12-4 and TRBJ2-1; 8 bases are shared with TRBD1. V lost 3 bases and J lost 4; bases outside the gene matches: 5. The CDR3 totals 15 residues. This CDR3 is CASSLGTGTYNEQFF. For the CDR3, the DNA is TGTGCCAGCAGTTTGGGGACAGGTACATACAATGAGCAGTTCTTC.

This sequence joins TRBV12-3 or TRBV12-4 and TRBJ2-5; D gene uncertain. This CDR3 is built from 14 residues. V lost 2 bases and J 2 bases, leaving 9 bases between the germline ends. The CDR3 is CASSLTARQETQYF. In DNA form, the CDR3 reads TGTGCCAGCAGTTTAACGGCTAGACAAGAGACCCAGTACTTC.

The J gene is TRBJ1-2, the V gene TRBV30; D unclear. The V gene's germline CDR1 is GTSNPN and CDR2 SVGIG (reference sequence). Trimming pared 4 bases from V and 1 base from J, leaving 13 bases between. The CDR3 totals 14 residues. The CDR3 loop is CAWKGLTLNYGYTF. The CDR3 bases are TGTGCCTGGAAGGGCCTCACCCTTAACTATGGCTACACCTTC.